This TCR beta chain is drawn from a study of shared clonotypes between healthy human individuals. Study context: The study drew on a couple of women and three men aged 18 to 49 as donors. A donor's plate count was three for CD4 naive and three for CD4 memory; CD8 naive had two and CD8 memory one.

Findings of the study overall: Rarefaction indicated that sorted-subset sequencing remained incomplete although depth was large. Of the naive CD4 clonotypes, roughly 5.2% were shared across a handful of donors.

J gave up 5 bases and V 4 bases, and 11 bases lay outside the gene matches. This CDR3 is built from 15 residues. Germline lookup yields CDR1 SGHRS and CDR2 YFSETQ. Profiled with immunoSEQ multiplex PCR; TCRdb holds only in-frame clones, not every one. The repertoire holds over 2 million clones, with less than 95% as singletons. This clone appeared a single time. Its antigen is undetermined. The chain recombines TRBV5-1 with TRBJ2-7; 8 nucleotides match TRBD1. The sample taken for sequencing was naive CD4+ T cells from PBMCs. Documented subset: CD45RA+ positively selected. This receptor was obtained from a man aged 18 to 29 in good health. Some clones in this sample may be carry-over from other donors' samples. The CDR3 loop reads CASSLPTGEFDEQYF. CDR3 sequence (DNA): TGCGCCAGCAGCCTCCCGACAGGGGAATTCGACGAGCAGTACTTC.